This T cell receptor (beta chain) originates from a study of cytomegalovirus exposure and HLA in healthy donors listed by TCRdb under 2017. A note on the overall study: An earlier analysis of roughly 610 of the donors reported approximately 260 Gb of sequence data and around 110 million unique TCR beta sequences obtained from about 180 million T cells. Among roughly 400 genotyped donors of the cohort, an average of approximately 240,000 unique TCR beta nucleotide sequences were sequenced per donor, roughly 18% of them non-productive. The genetic ancestry cluster associated with self-reported Caucasian donors included 81% of the 300 to 450 genotyped donors. Five DR-DQ haplotypes were handled as single units for association and clustering, since linkage in the cohort was strong. The number of donors typed differed by locus, with roughly 620-640 for A, B, C, DRB1 and DQB1, roughly 520 for DQA1, approximately 580 for DPA1, and 450 to 480 for DPB1. Donor age, sex, ethnicity and CMV serostatus were collected together with the repertoire data. Rather than using new phenotypic data, the later analysis identified candidate immune exposures from TCR beta sequences and from how often those sequences occurred across donors. To decide whether each TCR beta V gene segment behaved as functional or pseudogenic, an earlier analysis of approximately 590 of the donors relied on high-throughput TCR beta sequencing. To predict cytomegalovirus infection status, the study combined high-throughput TCR immunosequencing, statistical association of individual TCRs with disease status, and machine learning. In a later analysis, previously published TCR beta repertoires from 500 to 750 donors were re-analyzed and high-resolution HLA genotyping was added so that TCR occurrence patterns could be studied. Genome-wide SNP genotypes for about 55% of the roughly 670 donors were used in a later genetic analysis, which treated that subset as a discovery cohort. A separate validation cohort of over 95 different subjects was used in addition to the roughly 700-subject first cohort. HLA typing included class I and class II loci at four-digit resolution. The study was designed to test whether signatures of past pathogen exposure could be identified by cataloging public T cell receptors. Every repertoire in the discovery cohort had been generated on one and the same sequencing platform. An early release covering more than 500 HLA-typed donors comprised about 300 gigabases of sequencing data and some 79 million unique TCR sequences. Using immunosequencing, the study profiled T cell repertoires from about 620 subjects and related those repertoires to cytomegalovirus serostatus. General study outcomes and caveats: Assigning TCR associations to individual alleles was difficult when HLA alleles, especially DR and DQ, strongly co-occurred. In both the original and validation cohorts, the classifier was reported to diagnose cytomegalovirus status with high specificity and sensitivity. This cohort had only TCR beta chains sequenced, and the lack of alpha or paired-chain data limited which features could be detected. Because HLA typing was missing for some donors at each locus, association tests included only the typed subset. Because counts were too low, roughly 17 rarely observed V segments, including chromosome 9 orphons, were left out of the earlier analysis of a few hundred of the donors. Some IMGT-functional V segments, including TRBV6-2 and TRBV6-3, could not be told apart with the 87-base-pair reads, so those segments were excluded. Sequencing depth was assumed to be roughly uniform across donors in the presence/absence analyses, though that assumption may not hold. An association between a missense DCLRE1C variant and V-gene and J-gene trimming of TCR beta chains was found in a later genetic analysis and replicated in an independent cohort. In a later analysis, the rate of TCR association differed among HLA loci, with DRB1 alleles having the most associated TCRs and HLA-C alleles having the fewest. A later analysis associated around 16,000 TCR beta sequences with specific HLA alleles at a false discovery rate of 0.05. The authors suggested that the approach could potentially be generalized to other disease states and immunological phenotypes. A total of 150 to 200 TCR beta chains were listed by the study as associated with cytomegalovirus. In a later analysis, most CMV-associated TCR beta chains were found to appear HLA-restricted, with HLA associations seemingly driven largely by CMV exposure. CMV serostatus was the only immune exposure information available for the cohort. A later analysis found that HLA-associated TCR beta chains were more clonally expanded and had lower generation probabilities than equally common non-associated chains. A further reported finding was that TCR beta sequences accurately predicted the HLA-A and HLA-B alleles for most subjects in the first cohort. A cluster of highly shared sequence variants was judged likely to represent a technical artifact of the sequencing pipeline. Broadly in line with IMGT annotations, most TCR beta V segments showed up in productive rearrangements about 87% or about 30% of the time in an earlier analysis of approximately 640 of the donors. Three of the identified cytomegalovirus-associated TCR beta chains were confirmed in vitro to be specific for cytomegalovirus antigens. Compared with the roughly 700-donor mean, donors in an Asian-associated ancestry cluster had fewer N-insertions in productive TCRs, according to a later genetic analysis. Most TCR sequences were seen in very few donors, while some public TCRs were found in many individuals. Linkage disequilibrium might explain the correlated functional status among segregating V segments, but an unknown experimental factor could not be ruled out. A later analysis reported that several top co-occurrence clusters appeared linked to parvovirus B19, influenza, CMV and Epstein-Barr virus.

The CDR3 goes from the cysteine to the phenylalanine over 15 residues. The CDR3 DNA has 45 bases and is translated from base 1. From the germline V gene (reference sequence), CDR1 is SSHAT and CDR2 is FNYEAQ. To prepare the library, the immunoSEQ multiplex PCR assay was applied. The multiplex PCR relied on a mix of 60 forward primers for TCR Vbeta segments and 13 reverse primers for TCR Jbeta segments. The CDR3 region of rearranged TCR beta genes was amplified from genomic DNA with a multiplex PCR assay. The Illumina HiSeq System was used to sequence the amplified TCR beta libraries as 87-base-pair reads. In the paper's pipeline: A later analysis counted about 76 million unique TCR beta chains across the 600 to 850 repertoires, and roughly 10 million of these chains were shared by at least two donors. A nearest-neighbor algorithm error-corrected the raw reads and collapsed the reads into unique sequences, merging closely related sequences to remove PCR and sequencing errors. To assign V, D and J gene segments, CDR3 sequences were aligned to IMGT reference sequences. For a sequence to be retained, a match of at least six nucleotides was required to both a V gene segment and a J gene segment. Rearrangements were classified as productive when the CDR3 lacked stop codons and remained in frame with V and J, and all other rearrangements were classified as non-productive. CDR3 was defined according to IMGT convention as the region running from the second conserved V-encoded cysteine to the conserved J-encoded phenylalanine. Sequences without an unambiguous match to a single V gene segment were excluded from the earlier analysis of almost 600 of the donors. In an earlier analysis of several hundred of the donors, V segments were called functional above 56.7% productive rearrangements and were called segregating when the between-donor standard deviation exceeded 5%. A statistical classification framework was built to diagnose cytomegalovirus status from the catalog of TCR beta chain sequences. V and J gene assignment, in a later analysis, came from comparing TCR nucleotide sequences with IMGT/GENE-DB human TR gene sequences. Using the TCRdist pipeline, a later analysis assigned CDR3 sequences along with most-parsimonious VDJ recombination scenarios. A later analysis defined each TCR beta chain by its CDR3 amino acid sequence plus V-gene family, and excluded reads lacking a unique V-gene family. A later analysis removed 592 highly shared, low-generation-probability nucleotide sequences to deal with suspected cross-contamination and a sequencing artifact. A later analysis calculated a clonal expansion index for each public chain from normalized within-repertoire ranks of inferred template counts. A later analysis computed generation probabilities with a VDJ recombination model fitted to out-of-frame rearrangements, and checked the results against IGoR. Hypergeometric tests were used in a later analysis to score TCR-TCR, TCR-HLA and TCR-CMV co-occurrence, with a repertoire-size bias correction applied to the TCR pairs. False discovery rates were estimated in a later analysis by permuting HLA or CMV assignments 20 times. A later analysis grouped co-occurring TCRs with DBSCAN, adding TCRdist sequence similarity when clustering within HLA-allele-positive subsets. Repertoires with fewer than 30,000 or more than 120,000 public chains, plus five repertoires with anomalous nucleotide sharing, were excluded from co-occurrence clustering. In TCRdb, the immuneACCESS table is reduced to in-frame sequences with V and J assigned. These tables do not hold every clone; where another copy was compared, an unresolved V gene accounts for under half, and the others remain unexplained. V and J calls and clone size are copied from that table; D and trimming were computed from the DNA. In all, the sample holds about 120,000 clones, and more than 60% of those were seen once. Less than 3.5% of the sample is in the top ten clones.

The cohort comprised under 700 healthy bone marrow donors. Cohort members were all nominally healthy when sampled, although unrecorded immune exposures were likely present. The donor was CMV seropositive and belonged to the group of some 290 seropositive cohort members. Each donor provided a peripheral blood sample, and peripheral blood mononuclear cells were used for TCR beta sequencing. Genomic DNA extraction from the blood cell samples was performed with the Qiagen DNeasy Blood Extraction Kit. As to this clone: This receptor's antigen is unknown. At one end, the junction sequence differs from germline, possibly due to a read error.

The sequence is built from TRBV7-7 and TRBJ2-5, with 9 central nucleotides matching TRBD2. The sequenced sample was PBMCs. The TCR sequence derives from a woman between 40 and 55 years old in good health and CMV-seropositive. The CDR3 corresponds to CASSLGRGGRETQYF. The nucleotide sequence reads TGTGCTAGCAGCTTAGGGCGGGGGGGTAGGGAGACCCAGTACTTC.